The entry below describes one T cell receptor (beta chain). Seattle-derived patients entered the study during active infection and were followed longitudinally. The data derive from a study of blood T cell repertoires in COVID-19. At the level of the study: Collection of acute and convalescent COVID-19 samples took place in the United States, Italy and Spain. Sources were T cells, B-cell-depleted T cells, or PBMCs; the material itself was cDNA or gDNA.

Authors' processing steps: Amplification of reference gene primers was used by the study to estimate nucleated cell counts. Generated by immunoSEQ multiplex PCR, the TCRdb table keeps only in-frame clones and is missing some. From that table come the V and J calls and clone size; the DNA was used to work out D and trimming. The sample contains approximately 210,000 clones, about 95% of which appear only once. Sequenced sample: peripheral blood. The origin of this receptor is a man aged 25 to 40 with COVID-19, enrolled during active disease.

The chain's CDR3 is CASSLTMRTSGLQETQYF. The DNA of the CDR3 is TGTGCCAGCAGCTTAACGATGAGGACTAGCGGATTACAAGAGACCCAGTACTTC. The chain joins TRBV11-3 to TRBJ2-5, with 10 nucleotides matching TRBD2. Germline CDR1 SGHNT, CDR2 YENEEA. The CDR3 sequence is 18 residues long. Trimming removed 2 bases from V and 2 bases from J; junction bases left unmatched: 11.